The 18 T cell receptor beta chains presented below share a single source sample, sequenced in a study of vaccination and CD4 T cells after COVID-19. Scientists ran DNA taken from cultured CD4+ T cells through the Oncomine TCR Beta short-read assay for sequencing. TCRdb analysed the PCR reads with MiXCR anew, one entry per CDR3 protein. The data contain fewer than 4,500 distinct CDR3 sequences, 15% to 20% of them singletons. For these TCRs, the target antigens are not known. Treatment defined: roughly 11-day PBMC culture with coronavirus spike peptide pools or control peptides (ViraFEST assay). The specimen was CD4+ T cells from blood, cultured in vitro. The receptors stem from a human donor who had recovered from COVID-19.

This clonotype is medium-sized by share. The chain combines TRBV19 with TRBJ2-6; possibly TRBD2 for D (7 bases). The CDR3 is 18 amino acids. The germline V gene has CDR1 LNHDA and CDR2 SQIVND (reference sequence). V gave up 2 bases and J gave up 2 bases, with 16 bases separating them. CDR3 region: CASSIRARGATGANVLTF. CDR3 coding DNA: TGTGCCAGTAGTATACGCGCTCGGGGGGCGACTGGGGCCAACGTCCTGACTTTC.

By proportion, this clonotype is medium-sized. The V gene is TRBV2, the J gene TRBJ2-3; TRBD1 or TRBD2 may be the D gene (5 bases each). Trimming cost V 8 bases and J 2 bases, with 17 bases left between them. Looked up from germline, CDR1 is SNHLY and CDR2 is FYNNEI. The CDR3 totals 15 residues. DNA of the CDR3: TGTGCCAGCTCCCCCTGGGGGTCCCACACAGATACGCAGTATTTT. Encoded protein: CASSPWGSHTDTQYF.

This clonotype is medium-sized within its sample. This chain links TRBV7-9 with TRBJ2-5; 12 nucleotides line up with TRBD2. With 5 bases clipped from V and 1 base from J, the junction kept 5 bases outside the gene matches. Germline CDR1 is SEHNR and CDR2 is FQNEAQ (reference sequence). There are 16 residues in the CDR3. CDR3 in DNA: TGTGCCAGCAGCGGACGACTAGCGGGGGTCCAAGAGACCCAGTACTTC. Residues: CASSGRLAGVQETQYF.

This clonotype appeared a few times. The CDR3 spells CASSVELAGLAKNIQYF. The CDR3 DNA is TGTGCCAGCAGTGTCGAACTAGCGGGTTTAGCCAAAAACATTCAGTACTTC. This rearrangement joins TRBV2 to TRBJ2-4; TRBD2 agrees at 9 bases. This CDR3 is 17 amino acids long. Trimming took 4 bases from V and 0 from J; bases not matched to a gene: 7. CDR1 and CDR2 from the germline V gene are SNHLY and FYNNEI.

V usage is TRBV20-1 and J usage is TRBJ1-5; possible D gene TRBD1, 5 bases. Germline CDR1 DFQATT, CDR2 SNEGSKA (reference sequence). With 4 bases removed from V and 0 bases from J, the gap between germline ends came to 22 bases. This CDR3 has 18 residues. In nucleotides, the CDR3 is TGCAGTGCTACAGACCCGGGACGCCGGTTCAGTAGCAATCAGCCCCAGCATTTT. This codes for CSATDPGRRFSSNQPQHF.

This clonotype is deemed medium-sized. This sequence joins TRBV20-1 and TRBJ2-5; 10 bases agree with TRBD2. After removal of 0 bases from V and 6 bases from J, the junction contained 7 bases not matched to a gene. The CDR3 is made up of 15 amino acids. CDR1 is DFQATT and CDR2 is SNEGSKA in the germline V gene (reference sequence). DNA of the CDR3: TGCAGTGCTAGAGATTGGGGACTAGCGACTAAGACCCAGTACTTC. It encodes CSARDWGLATKTQYF.

This clonotype is labeled as medium-sized. The CDR3 sequence: CASSFRGSNQPQHF. The CDR3 DNA follows: TGTGCCAGCAGTTTTCGGGGGAGCAATCAGCCCCAGCATTTT. This rearrangement joins TRBV12-3 or TRBV12-4 to TRBJ1-5, with a weak D call TRBD1 (5 bases). The CDR3 length is 14 residues. V dropped 3 bases and J dropped 1 base, with 7 bases sitting between them.

This clonotype counts as medium-sized. The chain links TRBV12-5 to TRBJ2-5, with D uncertain. Trimming took 7 bases from V and 4 from J, leaving 13 bases between them. The CDR3 is made up of 13 amino acids. Germline-derived CDR1 and CDR2 are LGHNT and FRNRAP. Here the CDR3 reads CASAPEPGETQYF. The CDR3 bases are TGTGCTAGTGCCCCTGAGCCTGGAGAGACCCAGTACTTC. Filled out from reference TRBV12-5 and TRBJ2-5, the complete variable domain reads DARVTQTPRHKVTEMGQEVTMRCQPILGHNTVFWYRQTMMQGLELLAYFRNRAPLDDSGMPKDRFSAEMPDATLATLKIQPSEPRDSAVYFCASAPEPGETQYFGPGTRLLVL.

This clonotype was counted only a few times. The genes are TRBV12-5 and TRBJ1-1; 7 nucleotides agree with TRBD1. There are 13 residues in the CDR3. Trimming removed 7 bases from V and 4 bases from J; junction bases left unmatched: 6. The germline V gene has CDR1 LGHNT and CDR2 FRNRAP. The chain's CDR3 is CASVRGVSTEAFF. The DNA for the CDR3 is TGTGCTAGTGTCAGGGGGGTGAGCACTGAAGCTTTCTTT.

In this sample, this clonotype is medium-sized. The chain links TRBV11-3 to TRBJ2-1; 7 bases map to TRBD2. The CDR3 is made up of 12 amino acids. Germline CDR1 and CDR2: SGHNT and YENEEA. J lost 10 bases, V lost 5 bases, and 5 bases had no gene match. CDR3 bases: TGTGCCAGCAGCGGCCGGGAGGCAGAGCAGTTCTTC. This sequence encodes CASSGREAEQFF.

This clonotype was recorded a few times. A read error may account for a junction end that differs from germline. V gene TRBV6-5 combines with J gene TRBJ2-4; D call uncertain. The V gene's germline CDR1 is MNHEY and CDR2 SVGAGI. The length of the CDR3 is 14 residues. The CDR3 DNA follows: TGTGCCAGCAGTTGGCTGCACCCCGAAAACATTCAGCACTTC. Encoded protein: CASSWLHPENIQHF.

In this sample, this clonotype is medium-sized. The chain recombines TRBV27 with TRBJ1-2; no firm D call. CDR3 length: 14 residues. V dropped 0 bases and J dropped 2 bases, with 7 bases sitting between them. Germline CDR1 and CDR2: MNHEY and SMNVEV (reference sequence). The CDR3 region has the DNA TGTGCCAGCAGTTTATCCAGGAAAAACTATGGCTACACCTTC. The encoded protein is CASSLSRKNYGYTF.

This clonotype was picked up a small number of times. V is TRBV5-4 and J is TRBJ2-7, with D unclear. The germline CDR1 and CDR2 sequences are SGHNT and YYREEE (reference sequence). The CDR3 is made up of 13 amino acids. Trimming left V 0 bases short and J 5 bases short, with 9 bases between. In nucleotides, the CDR3 is TGTGCCAGCAGCTTGGACTTTAAGGACGAGCAGTACTTC. Translating gives CASSLDFKDEQYF.

By sample share, this clonotype is medium-sized. V is TRBV10-3 and J is TRBJ1-1, with 8 bases identical to TRBD1. CDR1 is ENHRY and CDR2 is SYGVKD in the germline V gene. The CDR3 contains 13 residues. Trimming cost V 6 bases and J 4 bases; bases outside gene matches: 4. CDR3 bases: TGTGCCATCAGGGACAGGGAGGGCACTGAAGCTTTCTTT. Translated, it gives CAIRDREGTEAFF.

This chain uses TRBV23-1 with TRBJ2-7, with 7 bases identical to TRBD1. TRBV23-1 is identified as an open reading frame with a role that is uncertain. V was pared by 2 bases and J by 5 bases, with 9 bases of the junction left unmatched. The CDR3 loop spans 15 amino acids. The CDR3 reads CASSQNRDRVHEQYF. The CDR3 DNA is TGCGCCAGCAGTCAAAACAGGGACAGAGTCCACGAGCAGTACTTC.

The CDR3 is CASSRTNRLAGGLQETQYF. The CDR3 region has the DNA TGCGCCAGCAGCCGCACGAACCGACTAGCGGGGGGGTTACAAGAGACCCAGTACTTC. The rearrangement uses TRBV4-1 and TRBJ2-5, with 14 bases identical to TRBD2. CDR3 length: 19 residues. The germline gives CDR1 MGHRA, CDR2 YSYEKL. V lost 4 bases to trimming and J lost 2 bases; unmatched junction nucleotides: 12.

This chain links TRBV28 with TRBJ2-7, with 8 bases lining up with TRBD1. This CDR3 region has 12 residues. Unmatched junction bases numbered 2, after V lost 7 bases and J lost 3 bases. CDR1 is MDHEN and CDR2 is SYDVKM in the germline V gene. The CDR3 nucleotides are TGTGCCAGCAAACAGGGGGACTACGAGCAGTACTTC. Encoded protein: CASKQGDYEQYF. Based on the CDR3 plus reference TRBV28 and TRBJ2-7, the full variable domain is DVKVTQSSRYLVKRTGEKVFLECVQDMDHENMFWYRQDPGLGLRLIYFSYDVKMKEKGDIPEGYSVSREKKERFSLILESASTNQTSMYLCASKQGDYEQYFGPGTRLTVT.

The CDR3 DNA follows: TGTGCCAGCAGCTTGGCGCCGACAGGGGCGGGGGGGGCCAACGTCCTGACTTTC. Its protein product is CASSLAPTGAGGANVLTF. The chain joins TRBV5-5 to TRBJ2-6, with TRBD1 matching over 8 bases. Germline-derived CDR1 and CDR2 are SGHKS and YYEKEE (reference sequence). Germline trimming cut 0 bases from V and 4 bases from J; bases unmatched to any gene: 9. This CDR3 is built from 18 residues. Using reference TRBV5-5 and TRBJ2-6 for the parts outside the CDR3, the full variable domain is DAGVTQSPTHLIKTRGQQVTLRCSPISGHKSVSWYQQVLGQGPQFIFQYYEKEERGRGNFPDRFSARQFPNYSSELNVNALLLGDSALYLCASSLAPTGAGGANVLTFGAGSRLTVL.